Detailed here is one T cell receptor (beta chain). The antigen remains undetermined. The PCR employed 60 Vbeta primers together with 13 Jbeta primers. Profiled with immunoSEQ multiplex PCR; TCRdb holds only in-frame clones, not every one. The sample holds approximately 160,000 clones; 70% to 80% are singletons and the top ten take approximately 1.5%. V dropped 7 bases and J dropped 0 bases, with 7 bases sitting between them. The CDR3 is 12 residues long. Germline V gives CDR1 MDHEN, CDR2 SYDVKM. The sample belongs to a study of cytomegalovirus exposure and HLA in healthy donors. Study-level results: Earlier findings revealed that most TCR beta V segments proved productive either about 87% or about 30% of the time.

Sequencing was carried out using PBMCs. The chain links TRBV28 to TRBJ2-7; no reliable D call. This TCR was sampled from a woman aged 25 to 45 in good health and CMV-seropositive. The CDR3 DNA reads TGTGCCAGCAAAAGCTTCTCCTACGAGCAGTACTTC. Residues: CASKSFSYEQYF.